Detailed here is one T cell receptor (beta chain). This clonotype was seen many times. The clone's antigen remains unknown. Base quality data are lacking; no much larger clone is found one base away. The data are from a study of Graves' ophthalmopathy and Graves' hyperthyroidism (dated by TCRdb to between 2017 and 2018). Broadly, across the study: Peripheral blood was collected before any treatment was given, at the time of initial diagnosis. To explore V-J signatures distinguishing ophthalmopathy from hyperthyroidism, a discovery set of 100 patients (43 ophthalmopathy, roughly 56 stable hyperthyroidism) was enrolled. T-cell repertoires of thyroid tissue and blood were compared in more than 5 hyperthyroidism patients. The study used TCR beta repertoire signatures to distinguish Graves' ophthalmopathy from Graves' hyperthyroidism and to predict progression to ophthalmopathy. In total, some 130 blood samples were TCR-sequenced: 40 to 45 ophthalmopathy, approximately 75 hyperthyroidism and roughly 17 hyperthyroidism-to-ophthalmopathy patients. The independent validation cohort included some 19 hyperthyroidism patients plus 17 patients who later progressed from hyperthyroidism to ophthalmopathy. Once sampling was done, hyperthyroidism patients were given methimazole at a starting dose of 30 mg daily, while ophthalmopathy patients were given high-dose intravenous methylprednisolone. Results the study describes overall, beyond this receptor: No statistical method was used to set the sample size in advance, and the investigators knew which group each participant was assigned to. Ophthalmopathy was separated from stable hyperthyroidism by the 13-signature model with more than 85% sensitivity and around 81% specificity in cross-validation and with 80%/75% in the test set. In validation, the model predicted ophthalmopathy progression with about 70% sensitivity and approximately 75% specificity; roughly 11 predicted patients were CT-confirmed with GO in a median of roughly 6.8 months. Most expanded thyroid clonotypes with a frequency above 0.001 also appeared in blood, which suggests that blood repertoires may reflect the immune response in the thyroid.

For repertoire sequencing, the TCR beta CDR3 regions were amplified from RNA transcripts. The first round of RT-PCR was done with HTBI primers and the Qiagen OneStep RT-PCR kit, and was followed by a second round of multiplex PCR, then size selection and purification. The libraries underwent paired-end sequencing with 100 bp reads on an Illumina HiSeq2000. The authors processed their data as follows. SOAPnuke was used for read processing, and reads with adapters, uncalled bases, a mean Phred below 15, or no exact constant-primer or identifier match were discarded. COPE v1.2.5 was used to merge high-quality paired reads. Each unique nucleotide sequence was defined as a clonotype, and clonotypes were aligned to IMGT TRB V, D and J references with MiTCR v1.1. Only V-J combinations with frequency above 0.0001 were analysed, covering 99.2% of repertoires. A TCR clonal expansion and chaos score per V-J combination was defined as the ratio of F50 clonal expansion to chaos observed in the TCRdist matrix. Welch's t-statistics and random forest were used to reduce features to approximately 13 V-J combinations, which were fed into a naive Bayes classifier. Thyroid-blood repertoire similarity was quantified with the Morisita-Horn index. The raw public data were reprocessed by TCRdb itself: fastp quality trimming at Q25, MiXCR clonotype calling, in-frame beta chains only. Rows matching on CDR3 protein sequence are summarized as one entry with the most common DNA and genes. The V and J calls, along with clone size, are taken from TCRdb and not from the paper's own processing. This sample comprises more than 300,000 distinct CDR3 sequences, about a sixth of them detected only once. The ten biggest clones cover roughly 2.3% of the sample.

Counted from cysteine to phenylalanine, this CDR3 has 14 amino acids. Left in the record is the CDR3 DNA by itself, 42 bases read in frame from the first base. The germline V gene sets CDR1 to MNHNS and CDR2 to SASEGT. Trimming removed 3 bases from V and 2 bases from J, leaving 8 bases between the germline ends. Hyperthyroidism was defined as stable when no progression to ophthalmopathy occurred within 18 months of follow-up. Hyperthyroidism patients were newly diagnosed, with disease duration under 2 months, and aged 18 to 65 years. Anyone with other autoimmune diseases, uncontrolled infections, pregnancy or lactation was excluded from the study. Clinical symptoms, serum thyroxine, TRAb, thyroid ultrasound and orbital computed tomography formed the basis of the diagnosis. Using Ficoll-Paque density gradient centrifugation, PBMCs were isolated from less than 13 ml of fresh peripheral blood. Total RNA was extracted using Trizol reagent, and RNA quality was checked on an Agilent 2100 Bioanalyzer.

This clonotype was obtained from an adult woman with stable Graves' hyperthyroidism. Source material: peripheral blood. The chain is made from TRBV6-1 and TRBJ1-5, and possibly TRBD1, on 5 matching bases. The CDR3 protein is CASSDGGGNQPQHF. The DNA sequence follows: TGTGCCAGCAGTGATGGGGGGGGCAATCAGCCCCAGCATTTT.